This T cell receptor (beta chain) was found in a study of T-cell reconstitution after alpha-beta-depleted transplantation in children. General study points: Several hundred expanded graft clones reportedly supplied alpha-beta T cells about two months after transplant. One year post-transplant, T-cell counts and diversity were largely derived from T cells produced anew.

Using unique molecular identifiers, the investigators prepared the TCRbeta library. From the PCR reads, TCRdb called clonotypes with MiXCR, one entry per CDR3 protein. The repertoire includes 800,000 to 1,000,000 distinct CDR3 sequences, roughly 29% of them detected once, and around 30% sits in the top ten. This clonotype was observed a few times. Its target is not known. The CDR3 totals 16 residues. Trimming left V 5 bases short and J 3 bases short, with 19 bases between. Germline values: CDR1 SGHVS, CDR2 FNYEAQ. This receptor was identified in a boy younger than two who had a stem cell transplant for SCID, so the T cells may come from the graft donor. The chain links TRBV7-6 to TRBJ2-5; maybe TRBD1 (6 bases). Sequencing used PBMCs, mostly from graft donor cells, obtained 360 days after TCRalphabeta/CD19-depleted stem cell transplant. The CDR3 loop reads CASSPQGYRAEETQYF. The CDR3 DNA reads TGTGCCAGCAGCCCCCAGGGATACAGGGCCGAAGAGACCCAGTACTTC.